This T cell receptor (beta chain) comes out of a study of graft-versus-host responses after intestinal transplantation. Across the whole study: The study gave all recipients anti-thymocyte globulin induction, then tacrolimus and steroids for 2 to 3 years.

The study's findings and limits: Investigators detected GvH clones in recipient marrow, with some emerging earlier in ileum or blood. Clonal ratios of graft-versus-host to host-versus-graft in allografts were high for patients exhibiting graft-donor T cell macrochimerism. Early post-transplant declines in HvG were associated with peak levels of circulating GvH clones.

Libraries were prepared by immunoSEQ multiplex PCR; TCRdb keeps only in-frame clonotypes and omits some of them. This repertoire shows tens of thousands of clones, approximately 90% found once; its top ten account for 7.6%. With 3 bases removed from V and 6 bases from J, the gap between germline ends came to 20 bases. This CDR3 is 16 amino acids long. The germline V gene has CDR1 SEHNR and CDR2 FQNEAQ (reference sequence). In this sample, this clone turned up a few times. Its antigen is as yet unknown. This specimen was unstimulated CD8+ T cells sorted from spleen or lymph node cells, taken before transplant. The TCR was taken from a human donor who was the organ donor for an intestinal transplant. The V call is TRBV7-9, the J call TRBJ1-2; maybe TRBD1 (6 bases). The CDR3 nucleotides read TGTGCCAGCAGCTTCTCCTATCCCACAGGGTTTAATGGCTACACCTTC. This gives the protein CASSFSYPTGFNGYTF.